This TCR beta chain emerged from a study of early T cells in non-severe SARS-CoV-2 infection. This clonotype has only a few counts. TCRdb analysed the 5' RACE reads with MiXCR anew, one entry per CDR3 protein. Of fewer than 65,000 distinct CDR3 sequences in the sample, around 9.3% were seen once. With V trimmed by 5 bases and J by 3 bases, 4 bases remained unmatched. CDR1 and CDR2 from the germline V gene are SEHNR and FQNEAQ (reference sequence). The CDR3 length is 14 residues. Material: whole blood. The source is an adult who was a healthcare worker with PCR-confirmed SARS-CoV-2 infection or an uninfected control (not recorded which). This chain uses TRBV7-9 with TRBJ2-7; 10 nucleotides line up with TRBD1. The chain's CDR3 is CASSRDRGHYEQYF. The CDR3 DNA sequence: TGTGCCAGCAGCCGGGACAGGGGCCACTACGAGCAGTACTTC.